This T cell receptor beta chain originates from a study of shared clonotypes between healthy human individuals. As for the study in general: Per donor, three plates held CD4 naive cells, three held CD4 memory, two held CD8 naive and one held CD8 memory.

As for this clone: The antigen is unknown.

Terminally differentiated effector memory CD45RA+ cells were excluded from the naive CD8 cells, which were CD45RO-negative and positively selected for CCR7. The CDR3 consists of 15 residues. Trimming removed 4 bases from V and 3 bases from J; junction bases left unmatched: 6. CDR1 and CDR2 from the germline V gene are GTSNPN and SVGIG (reference sequence). General study points: It was only blood that was sampled, and tissue repertoires likely differ.

Genomic DNA of each subset was evenly split across several immunoSEQ plates. Here immunoSEQ multiplex PCR was the method, and the copy in TCRdb shows in-frame clones only, minus some. This sample has over 2 million clones, with about 95% found just once. The genes are TRBV30 and TRBJ2-1; 10 nucleotides align to TRBD2. Material: naive CD8+ T cells sorted from blood. This receptor was identified in a man younger than 35 in good health. The CDR3 region has the DNA TGTGCCTGGATGGTAGCGGGGGGCCGCTACAATGAGCAGTTCTTC. As protein: CAWMVAGGRYNEQFF.